Following are 26 T cell receptor beta chains from one sample sequenced in a study of shared clonotypes between healthy human individuals. Assay: immunoSEQ multiplex PCR; the TCRdb copy retains only in-frame clones and omits some. The sample has about 520,000 clones, 60% to 80% seen once. Sequenced material: PBMCs. The receptors originated from a woman in her forties in good health. Some clones in this sample may be carry-over from other donors' samples.

The chain is built from TRBV18 and TRBJ1-1; TRBD1 might be the D (5 bases). The germline V gene encodes CDR1 KGHSH and CDR2 LQKENI. The V end lost 5 bases, the J end lost 0 bases, and 7 bases lay between the germline ends. This CDR3 is built from 13 residues. The CDR3 reads CASSGTLNTEAFF. In DNA form, the CDR3 reads TGTGCCAGCTCAGGGACCCTGAACACTGAAGCTTTCTTT.

The J gene is TRBJ2-2, the V gene TRBV5-1; D unclear. This CDR3 comprises 15 residues. Trimming pared 0 bases from V and 3 bases from J, leaving 9 bases between. Looked up from germline, CDR1 is SGHRS and CDR2 is YFSETQ. The CDR3 here is CASSLVQAYTGELFF. The CDR3 nucleotides read TGCGCCAGCAGCTTGGTTCAGGCGTACACCGGGGAGCTGTTTTTT.

The rearrangement links TRBV5-1 to TRBJ2-1; D might be TRBD2 (6 bases). This CDR3 region has 16 residues. Trimming stripped 2 bases from V and 2 bases from J, with 14 bases between. Germline V gives CDR1 SGHRS, CDR2 YFSETQ. The CDR3 loop is CASSFTLAETYNEQFF. For the CDR3, the DNA is TGCGCCAGCAGCTTCACTTTAGCGGAAACCTACAATGAGCAGTTCTTC.

The chain employs TRBV11-1 and TRBJ2-3, with D perhaps TRBD1 or TRBD2 (5 bases each). This CDR3 region has 15 residues. Germline V lookup: CDR1 SGHAT, CDR2 FQDESV (reference sequence). V was cut by 4 bases and J by 7 bases, with 18 bases left in between. DNA for the CDR3: TGTGCCAGCAGCTCCCGGGACGGAGTCAAATATACGCAGTATTTT. It yields the protein CASSSRDGVKYTQYF.

The chain uses TRBV6-1 and TRBJ1-1, with 10 bases lining up with TRBD1. V was clipped by 7 bases and J by 4 bases; unmatched bases: 6. The CDR3 runs 14 residues. Per the germline V gene, CDR1 is MNHNS and CDR2 is SASEGT. This CDR3 is CASKRTGGSTEAFF. In DNA, the CDR3 is TGTGCCAGCAAAAGGACAGGGGGGAGCACTGAAGCTTTCTTT.

The chain recombines TRBV7-3 with TRBJ2-3; TRBD2 matches at 7 bases. Germline V gene sequence: CDR1 SGHTA, CDR2 FQGTGA. The CDR3 consists of 13 residues. V shed 2 bases and J 4 bases; nucleotides not matched to a gene: 0. As DNA, the CDR3 is TGTGCCAGCAGCTTAGGGGGGGCAGATACGCAGTATTTT. This gives the protein CASSLGGADTQYF.

CDR3 region: CASSQLVQMNTEAFF. CDR3 coding DNA: TGCGCCAGCAGCCAACTCGTCCAAATGAACACTGAAGCTTTCTTT. V and J are TRBV4-3 and TRBJ1-1; D remains unclear. This CDR3 comprises 15 residues. Trimming removed 2 bases at V and 0 bases at J, with 10 bases between. Germline lookup yields CDR1 LGHNA and CDR2 YSLEER.

CDR3 residues: CASSPGTQETQYF. CDR3 sequence (DNA): TGTGCCAGCAGCCCCGGGACTCAAGAGACCCAGTACTTC. The chain is built from TRBV11-2 and TRBJ2-5, with D tentatively TRBD2 (6 bases). V was trimmed by 5 bases and J by 2 bases, leaving 9 bases between them. The CDR3 extends over 13 amino acids. Germline assignment: CDR1 SGHAT and CDR2 FQNNGV.

This clone has a single count. The J gene is TRBJ2-3, the V gene TRBV9, with a tentative D call TRBD2 (7 bases). Trimming cost V 0 bases and J 6 bases, with 17 bases left between them. CDR1 and CDR2 (germline): SGDLS, YYNGEE. This CDR3 has 16 amino acids. The CDR3 loop reads CASSVDQGRAGDTQYF. CDR3 sequence (DNA): TGTGCCAGCAGCGTAGATCAGGGGAGGGCCGGGGATACGCAGTATTTT.

V gene TRBV27 combines with J gene TRBJ2-2; TRBD1 matches 7 bases. The CDR3 has 15 amino acids. Germline CDR1 and CDR2: MNHEY and SMNVEV (reference sequence). V lost 6 bases to trimming and J lost 4 bases; unmatched junction nucleotides: 8. The CDR3 bases are TGTGCCAGCAGGAAAGGGGGCTACGGCACCGGGGAGCTGTTTTTT. Amino acids: CASRKGGYGTGELFF.

V is TRBV28 and J is TRBJ2-2, with 8 nucleotides matching TRBD2. Looked up from germline, CDR1 is MDHEN and CDR2 is SYDVKM. The V and J ends lost 6 bases and 2 bases, in that order; junction bases with no gene match: 2. This CDR3 spans 14 amino acids. The CDR3 here is CASRLAANTGELFF. The DNA of the CDR3 is TGTGCCAGCAGACTAGCGGCCAACACCGGGGAGCTGTTTTTT.

The V and J genes are TRBV18 and TRBJ1-2; 11 bases are shared with TRBD1. J gave up 3 bases and V 3 bases, and 3 bases lay outside the gene matches. The CDR3 covers 15 residues. Germline V CDR1 and CDR2: KGHSH, LQKENI. CDR3 nucleotide sequence: TGTGCCAGCTCACCCGGGACAGGGGGTGACTATGGCTACACCTTC. This encodes CASSPGTGGDYGYTF.

This clone appeared a single time. This chain connects TRBV9 to TRBJ2-1, with 7 bases matching TRBD1. Trimming removed 4 bases from V and 4 bases from J; junction bases left unmatched: 11. Germline V gene data show CDR1 as SGDLS and CDR2 as YYNGEE. The CDR3 runs 16 residues. In nucleotides, the CDR3 is TGTGCCAGCAGCCTCTCATCAGGACAGGTTTACAATGAGCAGTTCTTC. As protein: CASSLSSGQVYNEQFF.

This clone was counted between two and nine times. This rearrangement joins TRBV5-1 to TRBJ2-5; TRBD2 matches 7 bases. V dropped 2 bases and J dropped 2; count of bases not matched to a gene: 12. CDR3 length: 17 amino acids. The germline V gene has CDR1 SGHRS and CDR2 YFSETQ. CDR3 nucleotide sequence: TGCGCCAGCAGCTTCGGGTTGACTCTAGCGGATCAAGAGACCCAGTACTTC. It specifies CASSFGLTLADQETQYF.

V is TRBV6-6 and J is TRBJ2-2, with D possibly being TRBD1 (5 bases). CDR1 is MNHNY, CDR2 SVGAGI, per germline (reference sequence). This CDR3 has 16 amino acids. Between the trimmed V and J ends, which lost 5 bases and 5 bases, there was a span of 18 bases. CDR3 sequence reads: CASSPRARASTGELFF. CDR3 coding DNA: TGTGCCAGCAGTCCCCGGGCCAGGGCTAGTACCGGGGAGCTGTTTTTT.

This chain links TRBV29-1 with TRBJ2-7; the D gene is possibly TRBD2 (6 bases). The V end was cut by 4 bases, the J end by 2 bases, with 12 bases between. The CDR3 totals 13 residues. Germline V gene lookup returns CDR1 SQVTM and CDR2 ANQGSEA. The CDR3 region has the DNA TGCAGCGTTGGTATCGGAGGGGCCTACGAGCAGTACTTC. This gives the protein CSVGIGGAYEQYF.

The V gene is TRBV7-2, the J gene TRBJ2-7, with 7 bases that match TRBD1. The CDR3 is made up of 14 amino acids. CDR1 is SGHTA, CDR2 FQGNSA, per germline. The trim removed 5 bases at V and 4 bases at J, leaving 8 bases unmatched. For the CDR3, the DNA is TGTGCCAGCAGCCCACGGACAGGACATTACGAGCAGTACTTC. This sequence encodes CASSPRTGHYEQYF. The full variable domain, with the rest looked up from reference TRBV7-2 and TRBJ2-7, is GAGVSQSPSNKVTEKGKDVELRCDPISGHTALYWYRQSLGQGLEFLIYFQGNSAPDKSGLPSDRFSAERTGGSVSTLTIQRTQQEDSAVYLCASSPRTGHYEQYFGPGTRLTVT.

CDR3 residues: CASSLSRDTEAFF. CDR3 DNA sequence: TGTGCCAGCAGTTTAAGCAGGGACACTGAAGCTTTCTTT. The rearrangement joins TRBV28 to TRBJ1-1, with D possibly TRBD1 on 5 matching bases. The CDR3 loop spans 13 amino acids. Germline CDR1 is MDHEN and CDR2 is SYDVKM. V was shortened by 2 bases and J by 3 bases, with 7 bases between the two germline ends.

The rearrangement uses TRBV11-3 and TRBJ2-2; possibly TRBD1 or TRBD2 for D (5 bases each). Deletions cut 5 bases from V and 0 bases from J, with 10 bases between. Germline V lookup: CDR1 SGHNT, CDR2 YENEEA. This CDR3 has 15 amino acids. For the CDR3, the DNA is TGTGCCAGCAGCGGGACGGGATCGAACACCGGGGAGCTGTTTTTT. Amino acid sequence: CASSGTGSNTGELFF.

V is TRBV7-3 and J is TRBJ2-3; 11 bases line up with TRBD2. From germline, CDR1 is SGHTA and CDR2 FQGTGA. Trimming at V came to 2 bases and at J to 5 bases, leaving 9 bases not matched to a gene. The length of the CDR3 is 17 residues. CDR3 sequence reads: CASSLFPFSGRGDTQYF. In DNA form, the CDR3 reads TGTGCCAGCAGCTTATTCCCGTTTAGCGGGAGGGGAGATACGCAGTATTTT.

This chain links TRBV11-2 with TRBJ2-5; 9 positions match TRBD1. The CDR3 covers 17 residues. V dropped 5 bases and J dropped 5; count of bases not matched to a gene: 15. Germline assignment: CDR1 SGHAT and CDR2 FQNNGV. The CDR3 DNA reads TGTGCCAGCAGCCTGGGGCTTACAGGGGGCGCGGGGGAGACCCAGTACTTC. Protein sequence: CASSLGLTGGAGETQYF.

As regards this clone: The sample carries other DNA sequences with the same CDR3. The CDR3 sequence is CASSFVGTSNEQFF. The CDR3 nucleotides are TGTGCCAGCAGTTTTGTCGGGACTAGCAATGAGCAGTTCTTC. This sequence joins TRBV27 and TRBJ2-1; 8 positions match TRBD2. Germline V CDR1 and CDR2: MNHEY, SMNVEV (reference sequence). The CDR3 spans 14 residues. V lost 3 bases to trimming and J lost 6 bases; unmatched junction nucleotides: 4.

As concerns this clone: A read error is possible here, since a much larger clone lies one base away. The genes are TRBV18 and TRBJ2-3; D is unclear. The closer fit of TRBJ1-5 to the DNA end suggests the J call may be wrong. CDR1 is KGHSH, CDR2 LQKENI, per germline. The CDR3 length is 13 residues. The CDR3, as DNA: TGTGCCAGCTCACCCGTCCTAGTCGATACGCAGCATTTT. This gives the protein CASSPVLVDTQHF.

The gene calls are TRBV19 and TRBJ2-3; 8 bases line up with TRBD2. There are 16 residues in the CDR3. V lost 5 bases to trimming and J lost 1 base; unmatched junction nucleotides: 8. Germline CDR1 LNHDA, CDR2 SQIVND (reference sequence). Here the CDR3 DNA reads TGTGCCAGTAGTTCGGTTCAGCGGGGGCGCACAGATACGCAGTATTTT. Amino acid sequence: CASSSVQRGRTDTQYF.

The rearrangement uses TRBV28 and TRBJ1-2; 8 nucleotides agree with TRBD1. Germline V lookup: CDR1 MDHEN, CDR2 SYDVKM. J gave up 5 bases and V 5 bases, and 7 bases lay outside the gene matches. There are 14 residues in the CDR3. The CDR3 protein is CASSTLGDRYGYTF. CDR3 nucleotide sequence: TGTGCCAGCAGTACCCTGGGGGACAGGTATGGCTACACCTTC.

The rearrangement links TRBV5-1 to TRBJ2-3, with 13 bases that match TRBD2. J was trimmed by 5 bases and V by 5 bases; bases with no gene match: 8. This CDR3 comprises 16 residues. Per germline, CDR1 SGHRS and CDR2 YFSETQ. The CDR3 reads CASRSGLAGVGDTQYF. Here the CDR3 DNA reads TGCGCCAGCAGGTCCGGACTAGCGGGAGTTGGAGATACGCAGTATTTT.